The 31 T cell receptor beta chains in this list originate from one sample, sequenced in a study of CD8 T cells in Susac syndrome. Random hexamers primed reverse transcription of about 0.5 to 1 ug RNA. A single record per CDR3 protein comes from TCRdb applying MiXCR to the immunoSEQ multiplex PCR reads. The table shows around 170,000 distinct CDR3 sequences, with 90% to 96% occurring only once. Material: CD4+ T cells from PBMCs. All receptors come from a human donor with Susac syndrome.

V gene TRBV11-1 combines with J gene TRBJ2-7; 9 bases are a match to TRBD1. The CDR3 extends over 14 amino acids. Germline V CDR1 and CDR2: SGHAT, FQDESV (reference sequence). After removal of 5 bases from V and 3 bases from J, the junction contained 5 bases not matched to a gene. DNA for the CDR3: TGTGCCAGCAGCCTCCGGGACAGGGACTACGAGCAGTACTTC. Protein: CASSLRDRDYEQYF. The full variable domain, with the rest looked up from reference TRBV11-1 and TRBJ2-7, is EAEVAQSPRYKITEKSQAVAFWCDPISGHATLYWYRQILGQGPELLVQFQDESVVDDSQLPKDRFSAERLKGVDSTLKIQPAELGDSAMYLCASSLRDRDYEQYFGPGTRLTVT.

V is TRBV9 and J is TRBJ2-7, with TRBD2 matching over 9 bases. The CDR3 is 16 residues long. The trim removed 0 bases at V and 3 bases at J, leaving 7 bases unmatched. Germline CDR1 reads SGDLS; CDR2 reads YYNGEE. CDR3 coding DNA: TGTGCCAGCAGCGTAGCCCCAGCGGGGGGCCGCTACGAGCAGTACTTC. Translated: CASSVAPAGGRYEQYF.

CDR3 nucleotide sequence: TGCGCCAGCAGCCAAGAAATCGACAGGGGGGGAGTAGATACGCAGTATTTT. Amino acid sequence: CASSQEIDRGGVDTQYF. This chain links TRBV4-3 with TRBJ2-3; TRBD1 matches 9 bases. Germline CDR1 LGHNA, CDR2 YSLEER. With V trimmed by 0 bases and J by 5 bases, 9 bases remained unmatched. The CDR3 runs 17 residues.

The chain links TRBV28 to TRBJ2-6; 8 bases match TRBD1. Germline trimming cut 4 bases from V and 2 bases from J; bases unmatched to any gene: 4. Looked up from germline, CDR1 is MDHEN and CDR2 is SYDVKM. CDR3 size: 16 residues. The CDR3 region is CASSSSGGPGANVLTF. CDR3 sequence (DNA): TGTGCCAGCAGTTCCTCAGGGGGCCCTGGGGCCAACGTCCTGACTTTC.

This clonotype has a single count. The chain links TRBV9 to TRBJ2-4; D tentatively fits TRBD1 or TRBD2 (6 bases each). The CDR3 totals 14 residues. CDR1 and CDR2 (germline): SGDLS, YYNGEE. The germline V and J ends were trimmed by 0 bases and 10 bases, with 14 bases remaining between them. The CDR3 reads CASSVGSGAGIQYF. The CDR3 nucleotides are TGTGCCAGCAGCGTAGGCTCGGGGGCAGGAATTCAGTACTTC.

J is TRBJ1-5 and V is TRBV7-2; perhaps TRBD1 as D (5 bases). Germline CDR1 and CDR2: SGHTA and FQGNSA. V was shortened by 2 bases and J by 3 bases, with 17 bases between the two germline ends. The CDR3 is 17 amino acids. This CDR3 is CASSLMPGTVVNQPQHF. CDR3 bases: TGTGCCAGCAGCTTAATGCCCGGGACGGTAGTCAATCAGCCCCAGCATTTT.

The chain joins TRBV3-1 to TRBJ2-7, with 7 bases matching TRBD1. CDR1 LGHDT and CDR2 YNNKEL come from the germline V gene (reference sequence). This CDR3 comprises 14 residues. After removal of 2 bases from V and 4 bases from J, the junction contained 5 bases not matched to a gene. CDR3: CASSQRAGGYEQYF. CDR3 DNA: TGTGCCAGCAGCCAAAGGGCAGGGGGATACGAGCAGTACTTC.

The rearrangement joins TRBV12-3 or TRBV12-4 to TRBJ2-3; possibly TRBD1 for D (5 bases). The V gene lost 3 bases and the J gene lost 3 bases, with 13 bases spanning the gap. The CDR3 is 15 residues long. The CDR3 DNA sequence: TGTGCCAGCAGTTTTGGGGAAGGGGCTACAGATACGCAGTATTTT. It codes for CASSFGEGATDTQYF.

This sequence joins TRBV18 and TRBJ1-1; D gene uncertain. Trimming removed 0 bases at V and 0 bases at J, with 8 bases between. The CDR3 is 15 amino acids. Germline V gives CDR1 KGHSH, CDR2 LQKENI. The CDR3 here is CASSPPGLLNTEAFF. The CDR3 nucleotides read TGTGCCAGCTCACCACCGGGGTTGTTGAACACTGAAGCTTTCTTT.

V is TRBV5-1 and J is TRBJ1-6, with TRBD1 matching over 8 bases. The CDR3 contains 16 residues. The germline V gene has CDR1 SGHRS and CDR2 YFSETQ. Trimming at V came to 4 bases and at J to 5 bases, leaving 8 bases not matched to a gene. CDR3 sequence (DNA): TGCGCCAGCAGCCCATGGACAGGGTCAGATAATTCACCCCTCCACTTT. This sequence encodes CASSPWTGSDNSPLHF.

This clonotype was seen more than once but under ten times. This chain connects TRBV6-5 to TRBJ2-1; 15 bases are a match to TRBD2. With V trimmed by 4 bases and J by 7 bases, 2 bases remained unmatched. Germline CDR1 MNHEY, CDR2 SVGAGI. This CDR3 region has 15 residues. CDR3 sequence reads: CASSFGLAGGNEQFF. CDR3 coding DNA: TGTGCCAGCAGTTTCGGACTAGCGGGGGGGAATGAGCAGTTCTTC.

This chain connects TRBV30 to TRBJ2-5; TRBD2 matches 8 bases. Germline V gives CDR1 GTSNPN, CDR2 SVGIG (reference sequence). The CDR3 has 13 residues. Trimming removed 4 bases from V and 6 bases from J; junction bases left unmatched: 7. The CDR3 loop is CAWTRGGLQTQYF. CDR3 nucleotide sequence: TGTGCCTGGACCCGGGGGGGGTTGCAGACCCAGTACTTC. Full variable domain (remainder filled in from reference TRBV30 and TRBJ2-5): SQTIHQWPATLVQPVGSPLSLECTVEGTSNPNLYWYRQAAGRGLQLLFYSVGIGQISSEVPQNLSASRPQDRQFILSSKKLLLSDSGFYLCAWTRGGLQTQYFGPGTRLLVL.

This chain links TRBV12-3 or TRBV12-4 with TRBJ1-6; D gene unclear. V dropped 3 bases and J dropped 6 bases, with 9 bases sitting between them. CDR3 length: 14 amino acids. The CDR3 DNA reads TGTGCCAGCAGTTTGGGAGTGGTTAATTCACCCCTCCACTTT. Translating it yields CASSLGVVNSPLHF.

This chain uses TRBV20-1 with TRBJ2-5; D not certain. V was shortened by 2 bases and J by 1 base, with 8 bases between the two germline ends. This CDR3 region has 13 residues. The germline V gene encodes CDR1 DFQATT and CDR2 SNEGSKA (reference sequence). The CDR3 loop is CSARRDTQETQYF. DNA of the CDR3: TGCAGTGCTAGACGTGACACCCAAGAGACCCAGTACTTC.

The chain couples TRBV5-6 to TRBJ1-2; maybe TRBD1 (6 bases). The CDR3 sequence is 17 residues long. V was cut by 5 bases and J by 5 bases, with 25 bases left in between. Germline V gene data show CDR1 as SGHDT and CDR2 as YYEEEE. The CDR3 here is CASRAGVSGAERYGYTF. CDR3 nucleotides: TGTGCCAGCAGGGCTGGGGTATCGGGGGCTGAACGGTATGGCTACACCTTC.

A few counts support this clonotype. DNA of the CDR3: TGTGCCAGCAGTTACCCTGAAGAGCAGTACTTC. Amino acid sequence: CASSYPEEQYF. This sequence joins TRBV6-2 or TRBV6-3 and TRBJ2-7, with D hard to call. The CDR3 is 11 amino acids. Per germline, CDR1 MNHEY and CDR2 SVGEGT. The V and J ends lost 2 bases and 7 bases respectively, with 6 bases between them.

The chain joins TRBV7-2 to TRBJ2-7, with D perhaps matching TRBD2 (5 bases). The CDR3 runs 13 residues. Trimming removed 3 bases at V and 4 bases at J, with 10 bases between. Per the germline V gene, CDR1 is SGHTA and CDR2 is FQGNSA. The CDR3 here is CASSLLAGYEQYF. CDR3 nucleotide sequence: TGTGCCAGCAGCTTGCTAGCAGGTTACGAGCAGTACTTC.

The V call is TRBV29-1, the J call TRBJ2-5; D uncertain. The V gene lost 4 bases and the J gene lost 1 base, with 7 bases spanning the gap. The CDR3 has 12 residues. Per germline, CDR1 SQVTM and CDR2 ANQGSEA. This CDR3 reads CSVVISQETQYF. CDR3 sequence (DNA): TGCAGCGTTGTAATCTCCCAAGAGACCCAGTACTTC.

The genes are TRBV25-1 and TRBJ2-3, with D unresolved. The germline gives CDR1 MGHDK, CDR2 SYGVNS. The CDR3 loop spans 15 amino acids. Trimming removed 2 bases at V and 1 base at J, with 10 bases between. The CDR3: CASSERALGTDTQYF. The CDR3 DNA follows: TGTGCCAGCAGTGAAAGGGCCCTTGGCACAGATACGCAGTATTTT.

The chain employs TRBV29-1 and TRBJ2-7, with D perhaps matching TRBD2 (5 bases). V was cut by 4 bases and J by 2 bases, with 24 bases left in between. The length of the CDR3 is 17 residues. The germline gives CDR1 SQVTM, CDR2 ANQGSEA. The CDR3 region is CSVANQRGKPDPYEQYF. The CDR3 nucleotides read TGCAGCGTTGCAAATCAACGGGGAAAACCGGACCCCTACGAGCAGTACTTC.

The chain carries TRBV9 and TRBJ1-2, with D possibly matching TRBD1 (5 bases). V lost 4 bases and J 8 bases, leaving 21 bases between the germline ends. Per germline, CDR1 SGDLS and CDR2 YYNGEE. This CDR3 has 15 amino acids. The CDR3 sequence is CASSRSGTPAKGYTF. In DNA, the CDR3 is TGTGCCAGCAGCCGTTCTGGGACTCCAGCTAAAGGCTACACCTTC.

This chain joins TRBV5-6 and TRBJ2-7; tentatively, D is TRBD2 (5 bases). V lost 5 bases, J lost 2 bases, and 11 bases lay in between. The CDR3 length is 13 residues. Germline loops: CDR1 SGHDT, CDR2 YYEEEE. The CDR3 reads CASSQDFAYEQYF. The CDR3 region has the DNA TGTGCCAGCAGTCAGGACTTCGCCTACGAGCAGTACTTC.

The CDR3 region has the DNA TGTGCCATCAGTGAGTCGGGGCGCCGTCGGAATGAGCAGTTCTTC. As protein: CAISESGRRRNEQFF. The rearrangement uses TRBV10-3 and TRBJ2-1; perhaps TRBD1 as D (5 bases). This CDR3 comprises 15 residues. The germline V gene encodes CDR1 ENHRY and CDR2 SYGVKD. The V end was cut by 0 bases, the J end by 7 bases, with 13 bases between.

In this sample, this clonotype turned up once. The chain uses TRBV12-3 or TRBV12-4 and TRBJ1-1; D ambiguous. With 5 bases removed from V and 0 bases from J, the gap between germline ends came to 7 bases. This CDR3 comprises 13 residues. The DNA for the CDR3 is TGTGCCAGCAGTCCATTCTTGAACACTGAAGCTTTCTTT. Encoded protein: CASSPFLNTEAFF.

The chain combines TRBV4-1 with TRBJ1-2, with 12 bases lining up with TRBD1. CDR3 length: 15 residues. V was clipped by 4 bases and J by 4 bases; unmatched bases: 4. CDR1 and CDR2 (germline): MGHRA, YSYEKL. The chain's CDR3 is CASSPGQGASYGYTF. The CDR3, as DNA: TGCGCCAGCAGCCCGGGACAGGGGGCGTCCTATGGCTACACCTTC.

J is TRBJ1-1 and V is TRBV4-1; TRBD1 might be the D (6 bases). Trimming took 1 base from V and 0 from J, leaving 12 bases between them. Germline V lookup: CDR1 MGHRA, CDR2 YSYEKL. The CDR3 sequence is 16 residues long. CDR3 loop: CASSQGTGTLNTEAFF. In nucleotides, the CDR3 is TGCGCCAGCAGCCAAGGTACAGGGACGTTGAACACTGAAGCTTTCTTT.

The chain couples TRBV5-4 to TRBJ2-7; TRBD1 might be the D (5 bases). Germline V gene sequence: CDR1 SGHNT, CDR2 YYREEE (reference sequence). The CDR3 contains 15 residues. V shed 0 bases and J shed 4 bases, with 14 bases lying between them. The CDR3 coding sequence is TGTGCCAGCAGCTTGGAAGCAGGGTGGAAATACGAGCAGTACTTC. As protein: CASSLEAGWKYEQYF.

The rearrangement uses TRBV7-2 and TRBJ1-6; D possibly corresponds to TRBD1 (6 bases). Germline V gene lookup returns CDR1 SGHTA and CDR2 FQGNSA. V lost 1 base, J lost 9 bases, and 19 bases lay in between. The CDR3 contains 17 residues. In DNA, the CDR3 is TGTGCCAGCAGCTTAGGTCCGGGGGCATCATTAGGTTCACCCCTCCACTTT. It translates to CASSLGPGASLGSPLHF. The complete variable domain, with remaining parts taken from reference TRBV7-2 and TRBJ1-6, reads GAGVSQSPSNKVTEKGKDVELRCDPISGHTALYWYRQSLGQGLEFLIYFQGNSAPDKSGLPSDRFSAERTGGSVSTLTIQRTQQEDSAVYLCASSLGPGASLGSPLHFGNGTRLTVT.

The J gene is TRBJ2-2, the V gene TRBV29-1, with 8 bases matching TRBD2. Germline trimming cut 7 bases from V and 2 bases from J; bases unmatched to any gene: 6. This CDR3 has 14 residues. Germline CDR1 and CDR2: SQVTM and ANQGSEA. The CDR3 sequence: CSAGRGVNTGELFF. The CDR3 nucleotides are TGCAGCGCGGGGCGGGGGGTCAACACCGGGGAGCTGTTTTTT.

This chain connects TRBV3-1 to TRBJ2-3, with TRBD2 identical over 8 bases. Germline V lookup: CDR1 LGHDT, CDR2 YNNKEL (reference sequence). The V segment lost 4 bases and the J segment 8 bases; nucleotides outside the gene matches: 8. The CDR3 length is 14 residues. The CDR3 is CASSPYGGAGTQYF. The CDR3 DNA is TGTGCCAGCAGCCCGTACGGGGGGGCAGGTACGCAGTATTTT.

V gene TRBV7-2 combines with J gene TRBJ2-1, with D possibly TRBD1 on 6 matching bases. V was pared by 6 bases and J by 8 bases, with 14 bases between. CDR3 length: 13 residues. CDR1 is SGHTA, CDR2 FQGNSA, per germline. The chain's CDR3 is CASSSQGRDEQFF. The CDR3 DNA reads as TGTGCCAGCAGTTCTCAGGGGCGCGATGAGCAGTTCTTC.